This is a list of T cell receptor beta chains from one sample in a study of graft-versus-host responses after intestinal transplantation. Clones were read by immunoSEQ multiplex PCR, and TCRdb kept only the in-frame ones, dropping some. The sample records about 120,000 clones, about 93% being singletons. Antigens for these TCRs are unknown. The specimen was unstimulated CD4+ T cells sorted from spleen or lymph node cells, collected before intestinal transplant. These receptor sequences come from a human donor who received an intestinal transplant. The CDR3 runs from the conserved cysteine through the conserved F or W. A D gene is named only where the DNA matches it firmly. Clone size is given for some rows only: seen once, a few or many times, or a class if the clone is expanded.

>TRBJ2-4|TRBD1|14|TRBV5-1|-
CASTPDRGFDIQYF
TGCGCCAGCACCCCGGACAGGGGGTTTGACATTCAGTACTTC
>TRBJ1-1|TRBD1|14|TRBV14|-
CASSQHRGNTEAFF
TGTGCCAGCAGCCAACACAGGGGAAACACTGAAGCTTTCTTT
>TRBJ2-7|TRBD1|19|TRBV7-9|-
CASSSPQGARANVLYEQYF
TGTGCCAGCAGTTCGCCCCAGGGGGCGAGGGCCAACGTGCTCTACGAGCAGTACTTC
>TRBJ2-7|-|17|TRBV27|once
CASSYWTGSGGSYEQYF
TGTGCCAGCAGTTATTGGACAGGGTCGGGAGGCTCCTACGAGCAGTACTTC
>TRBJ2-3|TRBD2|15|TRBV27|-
CASSLTAGGPDTQYF
TGTGCCAGCAGTTTAACGGCGGGAGGTCCGGATACGCAGTATTTT
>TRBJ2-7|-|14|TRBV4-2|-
CASSQADQVYEQYF
TGTGCCAGCAGCCAAGCGGACCAGGTCTACGAGCAGTACTTC
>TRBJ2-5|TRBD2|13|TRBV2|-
CASRLAGVETQYF
TGTGCCAGCAGACTAGCGGGAGTAGAGACCCAGTACTTC
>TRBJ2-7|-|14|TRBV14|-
CASSQGLFSYEQYF
TGTGCCAGCAGCCAAGGACTGTTCTCCTACGAGCAGTACTTC
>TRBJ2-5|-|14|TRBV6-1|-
CASSIGAGKETQYF
TGTGCCAGCAGTATAGGGGCAGGGAAAGAGACCCAGTACTTC
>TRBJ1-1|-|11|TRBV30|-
CAWSRGQGAFF
TGTGCCTGGAGTCGGGGGCAGGGAGCTTTCTTT
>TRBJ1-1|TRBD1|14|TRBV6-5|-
CASSFSGQTIEAFF
TGTGCCAGCAGTTTTTCGGGACAGACCATAGAAGCTTTCTTT
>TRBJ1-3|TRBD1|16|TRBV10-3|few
CAISEGPTGSGNTIYF
TGTGCCATCAGTGAGGGGCCGACAGGGTCAGGAAACACCATATATTTT
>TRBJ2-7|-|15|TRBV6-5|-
CASSYRYRGGDEQYF
TGTGCCAGCAGTTACAGGTACAGGGGGGGTGACGAGCAGTACTTC
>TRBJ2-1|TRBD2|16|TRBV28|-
CASSQTSRDPPNEQFF
TGTGCCAGCAGCCAGACTAGCCGGGACCCCCCAAATGAGCAGTTCTTC
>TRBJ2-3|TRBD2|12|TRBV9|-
CASSGSADTQYF
TGTGCCAGTAGCGGGAGTGCAGATACGCAGTATTTT
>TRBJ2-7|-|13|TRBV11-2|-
CASSFTWVYEQYF
TGTGCCAGCAGCTTCACGTGGGTCTACGAGCAGTACTTC